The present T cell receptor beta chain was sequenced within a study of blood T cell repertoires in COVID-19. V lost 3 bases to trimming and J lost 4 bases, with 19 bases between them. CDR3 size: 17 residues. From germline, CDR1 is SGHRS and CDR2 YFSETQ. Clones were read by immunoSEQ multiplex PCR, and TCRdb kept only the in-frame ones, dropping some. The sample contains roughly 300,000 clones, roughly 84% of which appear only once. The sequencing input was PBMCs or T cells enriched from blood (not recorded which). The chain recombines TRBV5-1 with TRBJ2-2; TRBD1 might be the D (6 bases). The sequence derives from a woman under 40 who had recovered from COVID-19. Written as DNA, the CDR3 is TGCGCCAGCAGCTCCGCGACAGGAGGTGTAAGCACCGGGGAGCTGTTTTTT. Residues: CASSSATGGVSTGELFF.